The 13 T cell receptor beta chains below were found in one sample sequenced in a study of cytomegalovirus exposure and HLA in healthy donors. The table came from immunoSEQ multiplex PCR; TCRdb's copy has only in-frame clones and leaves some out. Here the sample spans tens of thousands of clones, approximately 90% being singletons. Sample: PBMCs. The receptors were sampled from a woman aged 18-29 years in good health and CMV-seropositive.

The DNA for the CDR3 is TGTGCCAGCAGTTACCGGGACAGGGTGGATGAAAAACTGTTTTTT. Translating it yields CASSYRDRVDEKLFF. The gene calls are TRBV6-6 and TRBJ1-4; TRBD1 aligns across 9 bases. Germline V gene data show CDR1 as MNHNY and CDR2 as SVGAGI (reference sequence). With 2 bases clipped from V and 6 bases from J, the junction kept 4 bases outside the gene matches. The CDR3 contains 15 residues.

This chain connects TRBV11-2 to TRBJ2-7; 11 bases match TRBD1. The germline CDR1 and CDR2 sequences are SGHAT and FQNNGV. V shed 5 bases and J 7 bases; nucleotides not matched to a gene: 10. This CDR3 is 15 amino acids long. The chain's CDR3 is CASSPKMGQGVEQYF. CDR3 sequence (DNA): TGTGCCAGCAGCCCAAAAATGGGACAGGGGGTTGAGCAGTACTTC.

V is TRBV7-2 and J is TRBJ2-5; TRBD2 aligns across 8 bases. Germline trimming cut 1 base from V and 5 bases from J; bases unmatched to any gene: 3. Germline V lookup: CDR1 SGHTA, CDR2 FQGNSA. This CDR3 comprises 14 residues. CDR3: CASSLGGGGETQYF. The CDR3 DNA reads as TGTGCCAGCAGCTTAGGTGGCGGGGGGGAGACCCAGTACTTC.

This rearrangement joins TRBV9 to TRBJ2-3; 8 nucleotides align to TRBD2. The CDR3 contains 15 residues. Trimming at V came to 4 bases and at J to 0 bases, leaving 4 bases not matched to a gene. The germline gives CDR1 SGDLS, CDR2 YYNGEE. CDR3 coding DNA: TGTGCCAGCAGCCTTAGCGGGATTAGCACAGATACGCAGTATTTT. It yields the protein CASSLSGISTDTQYF. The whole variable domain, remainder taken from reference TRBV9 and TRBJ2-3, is DSGVTQTPKHLITATGQRVTLRCSPRSGDLSVYWYQQSLDQGLQFLIQYYNGEERAKGNILERFSAQQFPDLHSELNLSSLELGDSALYFCASSLSGISTDTQYFGPGTRLTVL.

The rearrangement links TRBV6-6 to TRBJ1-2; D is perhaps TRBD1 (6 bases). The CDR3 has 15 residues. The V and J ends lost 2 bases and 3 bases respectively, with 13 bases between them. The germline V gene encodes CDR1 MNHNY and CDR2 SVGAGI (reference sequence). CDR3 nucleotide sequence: TGTGCCAGCAGTTACAAGTCTGGGGGCGACTATGGCTACACCTTC. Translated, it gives CASSYKSGGDYGYTF.

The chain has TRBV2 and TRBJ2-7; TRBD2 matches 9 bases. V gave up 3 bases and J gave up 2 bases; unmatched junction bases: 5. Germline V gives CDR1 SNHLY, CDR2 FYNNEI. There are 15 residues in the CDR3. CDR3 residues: CASSELAGGPYEQYF. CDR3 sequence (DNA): TGTGCCAGCAGTGAGTTGGCGGGAGGGCCCTACGAGCAGTACTTC.

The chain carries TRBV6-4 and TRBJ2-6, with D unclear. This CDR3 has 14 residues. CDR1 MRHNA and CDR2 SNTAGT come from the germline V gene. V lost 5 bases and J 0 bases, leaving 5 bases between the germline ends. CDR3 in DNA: TGTGCCAGCAGTCCCGGCTCTGGGGCCAACGTCCTGACTTTC. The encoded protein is CASSPGSGANVLTF.

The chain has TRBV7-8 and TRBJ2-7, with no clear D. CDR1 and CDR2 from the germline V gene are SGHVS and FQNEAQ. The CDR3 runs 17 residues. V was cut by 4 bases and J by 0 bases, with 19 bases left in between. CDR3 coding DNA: TGTGCCAGCAGCTCTGACTCACTCACGACCCTCTCCTACGAGCAGTACTTC. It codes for CASSSDSLTTLSYEQYF.

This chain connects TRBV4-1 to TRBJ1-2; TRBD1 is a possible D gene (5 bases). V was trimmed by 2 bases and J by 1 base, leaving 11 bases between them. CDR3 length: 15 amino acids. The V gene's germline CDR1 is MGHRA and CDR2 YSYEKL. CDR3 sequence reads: CASSQKQDGNYGYTF. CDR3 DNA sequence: TGCGCCAGCAGCCAAAAACAGGACGGTAACTATGGCTACACCTTC.

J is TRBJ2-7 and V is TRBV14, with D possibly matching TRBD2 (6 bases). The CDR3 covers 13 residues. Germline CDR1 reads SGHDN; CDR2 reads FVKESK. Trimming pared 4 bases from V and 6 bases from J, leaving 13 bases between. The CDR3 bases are TGTGCCAGCAGCCCGGGCGGAGGGACCGAGCAGTACTTC. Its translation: CASSPGGGTEQYF.

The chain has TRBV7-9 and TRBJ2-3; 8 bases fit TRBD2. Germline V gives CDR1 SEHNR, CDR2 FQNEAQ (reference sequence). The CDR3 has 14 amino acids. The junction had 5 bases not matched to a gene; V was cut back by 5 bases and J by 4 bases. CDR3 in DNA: TGTGCCAGCAGCCAGAGCGGGAGAGCAGATACGCAGTATTTT. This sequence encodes CASSQSGRADTQYF.

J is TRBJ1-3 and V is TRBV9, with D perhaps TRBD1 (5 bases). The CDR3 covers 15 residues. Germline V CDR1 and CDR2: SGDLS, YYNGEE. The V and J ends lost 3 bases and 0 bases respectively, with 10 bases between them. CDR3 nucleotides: TGTGCCAGCAGCGGTACAGGATCCTCTGGAAACACCATATATTTT. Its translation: CASSGTGSSGNTIYF.

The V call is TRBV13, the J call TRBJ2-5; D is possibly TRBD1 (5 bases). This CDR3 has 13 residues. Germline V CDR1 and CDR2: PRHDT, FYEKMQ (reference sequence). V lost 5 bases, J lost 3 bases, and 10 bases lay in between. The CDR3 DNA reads TGTGCCAGCAGCCAGACAGTTAAAGAGACCCAGTACTTC. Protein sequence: CASSQTVKETQYF.